This entry concerns a single T cell receptor beta chain. The sample originates from a study of control samples from healthy donors and cancer patients. CDR1 is LNHDA and CDR2 is SQIVND in the germline V gene (reference sequence). The length of the CDR3 is 16 residues. V was pared by 5 bases and J by 6 bases, with 10 bases of the junction left unmatched. Repertoires were generated with immunoSEQ multiplex PCR, while TCRdb's copy carries only in-frame clones and drops some. The profile covers some 120,000 clones, with more than 70% appearing a single time and 2.3% taken by the ten largest. The V gene is TRBV19, the J gene TRBJ1-4; 9 bases match TRBD1. Material: blood. This sequence originates from a woman between 65 and 79 years old in good health. CDR3 in DNA: TGTGCCAGTAGTCCAAGGGGACAGGGATTACATGAAAAACTGTTTTTT. Residues: CASSPRGQGLHEKLFF.